Following are 9 T cell receptor beta chains from one sample sequenced in a study of T cell repertoires in aging, cancer and after chemotherapy. TCR beta rearrangements were amplified from peripheral blood genomic DNA. A mixed TRB-A/B primer pool amplified rearranged TRB by multiplex touch-down PCR. A single record per CDR3 protein comes from TCRdb applying MiXCR to the multiplex PCR reads. The repertoire holds under 15,000 distinct CDR3 sequences, approximately 21% seen once, with over 5.5% in the top ten. The material sequenced was blood. The receptors here all came from a human donor in good health.

The gene calls are TRBV12-3 or TRBV12-4 and TRBJ2-3; D is unresolved. This CDR3 contains 13 residues. The CDR3 DNA is TGTGCTAGTGGTTTGGTAGGCGCAGATACGCAGTATTTT. Its protein product is CASGLVGADTQYF.

By sample share, this clonotype is medium-sized. The CDR3 reads CASSRDAQTEEQYF. The CDR3 DNA reads TGTGCCAGCAGCCGGGACGCACAAACGGAGGAGCAGTACTTC. This rearrangement joins TRBV7-6 to TRBJ2-7; D possibly uses TRBD1 or TRBD2 (5 bases each). V was shortened by 5 bases and J by 7 bases, with 18 bases between the two germline ends. The CDR3 sequence is 14 residues long. CDR1 is SGHVS, CDR2 FNYEAQ, per germline.

V and J are TRBV5-1 and TRBJ2-3, with D tentatively TRBD1 or TRBD2 (5 bases each). The germline V and J ends were trimmed by 2 bases and 1 base, with 8 bases remaining between them. From germline, CDR1 is SGHRS and CDR2 YFSETQ. The CDR3 has 14 amino acids. In nucleotides, the CDR3 is TGCGCCAGCAGCTTTCAGGGACGCACAGATACGCAGTATTTT. Its protein is CASSFQGRTDTQYF. Combining the CDR3 with reference TRBV5-1 and TRBJ2-3 gives the whole variable domain KAGVTQTPRYLIKTRGQQVTLSCSPISGHRSVSWYQQTPGQGLQFLFEYFSETQRNKGNFPGRFSGRQFSNSRSEMNVSTLELGDSALYLCASSFQGRTDTQYFGPGTRLTVL.

Ten or more counts support this clonotype. The chain combines TRBV12-3 or TRBV12-4 with TRBJ2-1; TRBD1 agrees at 9 bases. J was trimmed by 15 bases and V by 7 bases; bases with no gene match: 7. CDR3 length equals 11 residues. CDR3 bases: TGTGCCAGCACTTTGACAGGGGGGCCGTTCTTC. The encoded protein is CASTLTGGPFF.

As for this clonotype: This may arise from a read error, as a much more abundant clone is one base away. CDR3 in amino acids: CASSYWGAYNEQFF. DNA for the CDR3: TGTGCCAGCAGTTACTGGGGTGCCTACAATGAGCAGTTCTTC. This chain links TRBV6-5 with TRBJ2-1; D is undetermined. Trimming cost V 1 base and J 2 bases, with 6 bases left between them. Germline V gene data show CDR1 as MNHEY and CDR2 as SVGAGI. The CDR3 is 14 amino acids.

This CDR3 is CSARDSDRGNSPLHF. The DNA of the CDR3 is TGCAGTGCTAGAGATTCGGACAGGGGTAATTCACCCCTCCACTTT. The V call is TRBV20-1, the J call TRBJ1-6; 9 bases fit TRBD1. The CDR3 contains 15 residues. Germline CDR1 and CDR2: DFQATT and SNEGSKA (reference sequence). With 0 bases clipped from V and 6 bases from J, the junction kept 3 bases outside the gene matches.

This rearrangement joins TRBV5-6 to TRBJ2-3; 11 bases fit TRBD2. The CDR3 extends over 19 amino acids. Germline CDR1 reads SGHDT; CDR2 reads YYEEEE. The J segment lost 4 bases and the V segment lost 1 base, leaving 14 bases of the junction unmatched. This CDR3 is CASSLFLAGGPWGPDTQYF. The CDR3 nucleotides are TGTGCCAGCAGCTTGTTTCTAGCGGGGGGCCCGTGGGGTCCAGATACGCAGTATTTT.

By share of the sample, this clonotype is medium-sized. V usage is TRBV30 and J usage is TRBJ2-7; 7 nucleotides line up with TRBD1. CDR1 is GTSNPN, CDR2 SVGIG, per germline (reference sequence). Trimming removed 3 bases from V and 2 bases from J; junction bases left unmatched: 4. The CDR3 totals 13 residues. CDR3 protein: CAWSRTGTYEQYF. CDR3 DNA: TGTGCCTGGAGCCGGACAGGAACCTACGAGCAGTACTTC.

CDR3 amino acids: CASRVGFLEFF. The CDR3 DNA sequence: TGTGCCAGCAGAGTGGGGTTCCTGGAGTTCTTC. V is TRBV12-3 or TRBV12-4 and J is TRBJ2-1, with D unclear. The V gene lost 6 bases and the J gene lost 14 bases, with 14 bases spanning the gap. This CDR3 spans 11 amino acids.